The source of this T cell receptor (beta chain) is a study of blood T cell repertoires in COVID-19. Study information: Sources were T cells, B-cell-depleted T cells, or PBMCs; the material itself was cDNA or gDNA.

There are 14 residues in the CDR3. J gave up 5 bases and V 4 bases, and 6 bases lay outside the gene matches. Per the germline V gene, CDR1 is MNHEY and CDR2 is SVGAGI. Authors' processing steps: Cell counts per sample came from amplifying reference gene primers. Clones were read by immunoSEQ multiplex PCR, and TCRdb kept only the in-frame ones, dropping some. That table supplies the V and J calls and clone size; D and trimming were determined from the DNA. This table has under 120,000 clones, 75% to 90% appearing once. This receptor was identified in a woman of 80 years or more with acute or convalescent COVID-19. Sequences were obtained from peripheral blood. The rearrangement uses TRBV6-5 and TRBJ1-1, with TRBD1 identical over 8 bases. The DNA for the CDR3 is TGTGCCAGCAGTTTACAGGGGGGTGCAACTGAAGCTTTCTTT. Protein sequence: CASSLQGGATEAFF.